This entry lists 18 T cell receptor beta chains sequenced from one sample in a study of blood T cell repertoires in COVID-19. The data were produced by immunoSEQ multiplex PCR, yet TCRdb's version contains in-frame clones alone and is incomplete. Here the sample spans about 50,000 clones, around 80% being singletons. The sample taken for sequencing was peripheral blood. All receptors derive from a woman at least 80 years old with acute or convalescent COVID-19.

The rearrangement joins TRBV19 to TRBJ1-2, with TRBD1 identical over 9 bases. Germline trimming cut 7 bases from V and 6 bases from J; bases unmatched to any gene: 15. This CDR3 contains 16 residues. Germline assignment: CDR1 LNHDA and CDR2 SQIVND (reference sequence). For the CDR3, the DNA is TGTGCCAGTACCCCGGACAGGGGTAAAAATAAGGATGGCTACACCTTC. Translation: CASTPDRGKNKDGYTF.

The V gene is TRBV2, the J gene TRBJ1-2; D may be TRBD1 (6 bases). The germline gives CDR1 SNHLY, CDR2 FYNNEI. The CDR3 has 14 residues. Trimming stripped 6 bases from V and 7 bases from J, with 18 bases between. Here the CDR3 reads CASSDRTGVGGYTF. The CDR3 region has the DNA TGTGCCAGCAGCGACAGGACGGGCGTGGGTGGCTACACCTTC.

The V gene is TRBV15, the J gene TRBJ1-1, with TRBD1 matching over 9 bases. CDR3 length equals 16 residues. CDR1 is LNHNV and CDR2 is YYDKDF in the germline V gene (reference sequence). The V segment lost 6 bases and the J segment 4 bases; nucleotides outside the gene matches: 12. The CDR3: CATSTDSGQGTTEAFF. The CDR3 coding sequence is TGTGCCACCAGTACAGATTCGGGACAGGGTACCACTGAAGCTTTCTTT. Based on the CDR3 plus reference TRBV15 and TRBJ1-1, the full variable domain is DAMVIQNPRYQVTQFGKPVTLSCSQTLNHNVMYWYQQKSSQAPKLLFHYYDKDFNNEADTPDNFQSRRPNTSFCFLDIRSPGLGDTAMYLCATSTDSGQGTTEAFFGQGTRLTVV.

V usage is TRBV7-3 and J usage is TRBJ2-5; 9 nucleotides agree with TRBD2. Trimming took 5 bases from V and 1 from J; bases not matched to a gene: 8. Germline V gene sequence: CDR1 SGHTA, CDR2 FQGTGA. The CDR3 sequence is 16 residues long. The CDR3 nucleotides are TGTGCCAGCAGCCTCGGGGTAGCGGGGGCCCAAGAGACCCAGTACTTC. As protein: CASSLGVAGAQETQYF. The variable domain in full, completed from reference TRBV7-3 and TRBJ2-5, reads GAGVSQTPSNKVTEKGKYVELRCDPISGHTALYWYRQSLGQGPEFLIYFQGTGAADDSGLPNDRFFAVRPEGSVSTLKIQRTERGDSAVYLCASSLGVAGAQETQYFGPGTRLLVL.

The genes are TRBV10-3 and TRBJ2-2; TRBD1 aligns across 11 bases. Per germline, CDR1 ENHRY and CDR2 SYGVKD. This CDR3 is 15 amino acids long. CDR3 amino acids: CDYLPGTGGTGELFF. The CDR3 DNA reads TGTGATTATCTCCCGGGGACAGGGGGGACCGGGGAGCTGTTTTTT.

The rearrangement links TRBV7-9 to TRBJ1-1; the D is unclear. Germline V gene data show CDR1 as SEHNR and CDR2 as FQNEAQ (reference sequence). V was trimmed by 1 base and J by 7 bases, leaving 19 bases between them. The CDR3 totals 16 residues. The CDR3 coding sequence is TGTGCCAGCAGCTTAGAGAGAGGGCCCTTAAGAGGTGAAGCTTTCTTT. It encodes CASSLERGPLRGEAFF.

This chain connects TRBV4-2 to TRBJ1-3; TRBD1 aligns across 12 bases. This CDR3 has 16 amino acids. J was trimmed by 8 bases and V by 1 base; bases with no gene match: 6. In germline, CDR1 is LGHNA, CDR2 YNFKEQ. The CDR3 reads CASSQASGQGADTIYF. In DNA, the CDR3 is TGTGCCAGCAGCCAAGCCTCGGGACAGGGGGCGGACACCATATATTTT.

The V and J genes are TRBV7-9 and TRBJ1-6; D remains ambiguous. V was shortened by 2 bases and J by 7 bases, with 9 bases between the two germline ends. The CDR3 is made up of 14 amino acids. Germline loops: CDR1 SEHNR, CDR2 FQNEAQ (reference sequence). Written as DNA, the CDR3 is TGTGCCAGCAGCTTACTAGGCGGCAATTCACCCCTCCACTTT. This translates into CASSLLGGNSPLHF. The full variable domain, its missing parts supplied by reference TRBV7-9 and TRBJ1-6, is DTGVSQNPRHKITKRGQNVTFRCDPISEHNRLYWYRQTLGQGPEFLTYFQNEAQLEKSRLLSDRFSAERPKGSFSTLEIQRTEQGDSAMYLCASSLLGGNSPLHFGNGTRLTVT.

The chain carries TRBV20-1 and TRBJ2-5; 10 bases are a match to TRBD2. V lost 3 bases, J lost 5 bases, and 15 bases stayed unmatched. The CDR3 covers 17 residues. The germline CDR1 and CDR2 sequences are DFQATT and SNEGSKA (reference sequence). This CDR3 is CSASRLASGGARETQYF. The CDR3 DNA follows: TGCAGTGCTAGTAGGCTGGCTAGCGGGGGTGCCAGGGAGACCCAGTACTTC.

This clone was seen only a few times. CDR3 nucleotide sequence: TGTGCCAGCAGCAGGGACAGTAGCTCTGGGGCCAACGTCCTGACTTTC. Amino acids: CASSRDSSSGANVLTF. The rearrangement uses TRBV2 and TRBJ2-6; 7 bases agree with TRBD1. Germline V gene data show CDR1 as SNHLY and CDR2 as FYNNEI. Trimming cost V 6 bases and J 0 bases; bases outside gene matches: 5. The CDR3 sequence is 16 residues long.

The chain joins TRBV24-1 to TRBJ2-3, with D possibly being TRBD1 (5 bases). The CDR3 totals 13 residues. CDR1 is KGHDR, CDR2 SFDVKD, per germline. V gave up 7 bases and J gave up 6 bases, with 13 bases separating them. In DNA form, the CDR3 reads TGTGCCACCAGCTGGGGCCCGGATGATACGCAGTATTTT. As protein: CATSWGPDDTQYF.

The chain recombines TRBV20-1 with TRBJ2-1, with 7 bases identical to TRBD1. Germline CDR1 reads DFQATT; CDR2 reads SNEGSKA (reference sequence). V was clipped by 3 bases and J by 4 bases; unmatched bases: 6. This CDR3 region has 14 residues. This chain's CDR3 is CSASPGTVYNEQFF. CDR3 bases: TGCAGTGCTAGTCCCGGGACAGTTTACAATGAGCAGTTCTTC.

CDR3 amino acids: CASSPAVSGQASSRNTIYF. CDR3 nucleotides: TGCGCCAGCAGCCCCGCGGTTTCGGGACAGGCGTCTTCGAGAAACACCATATATTTT. The V call is TRBV4-1, the J call TRBJ1-3; 8 nucleotides match TRBD1. The CDR3 is 19 residues long. Germline V gene lookup returns CDR1 MGHRA and CDR2 YSYEKL. V trimming: 4 bases; J trimming: 5 bases; junction bases outside the gene matches: 19.

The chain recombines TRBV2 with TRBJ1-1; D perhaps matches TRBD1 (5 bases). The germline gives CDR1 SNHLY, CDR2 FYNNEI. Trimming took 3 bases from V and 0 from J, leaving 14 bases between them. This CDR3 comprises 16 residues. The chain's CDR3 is CASSDKLTAVNTEAFF. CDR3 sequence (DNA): TGTGCCAGCAGTGATAAATTGACAGCAGTGAACACTGAAGCTTTCTTT.

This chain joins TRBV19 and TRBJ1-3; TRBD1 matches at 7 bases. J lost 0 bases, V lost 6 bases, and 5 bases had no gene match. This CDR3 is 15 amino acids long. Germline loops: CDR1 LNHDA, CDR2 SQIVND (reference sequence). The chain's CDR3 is CASRRQGSSGNTIYF. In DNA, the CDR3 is TGTGCCAGTAGACGACAGGGAAGCTCTGGAAACACCATATATTTT.

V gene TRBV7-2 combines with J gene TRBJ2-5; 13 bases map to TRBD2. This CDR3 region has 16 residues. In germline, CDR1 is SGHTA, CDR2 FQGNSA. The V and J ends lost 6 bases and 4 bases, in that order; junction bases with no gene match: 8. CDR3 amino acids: CASSSTSGGWGETQYF. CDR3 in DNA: TGTGCCAGCAGTTCGACTAGCGGGGGGTGGGGAGAGACCCAGTACTTC.

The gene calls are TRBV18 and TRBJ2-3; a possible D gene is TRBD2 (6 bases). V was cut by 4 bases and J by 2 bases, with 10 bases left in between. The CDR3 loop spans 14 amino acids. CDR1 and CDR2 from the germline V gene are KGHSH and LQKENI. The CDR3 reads CASSQGLHTDTQYF. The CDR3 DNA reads TGTGCCAGCTCACAGGGACTTCACACAGATACGCAGTATTTT.

The CDR3 loop reads CASSPPVGILEAFF. In DNA, the CDR3 is TGTGCCAGCTCACCACCGGTCGGGATACTAGAAGCTTTCTTT. V usage is TRBV18 and J usage is TRBJ1-1; D unresolved. Germline-derived CDR1 and CDR2 are KGHSH and LQKENI. The CDR3 is 14 amino acids. Trimming left V 0 bases short and J 8 bases short, with 13 bases between.